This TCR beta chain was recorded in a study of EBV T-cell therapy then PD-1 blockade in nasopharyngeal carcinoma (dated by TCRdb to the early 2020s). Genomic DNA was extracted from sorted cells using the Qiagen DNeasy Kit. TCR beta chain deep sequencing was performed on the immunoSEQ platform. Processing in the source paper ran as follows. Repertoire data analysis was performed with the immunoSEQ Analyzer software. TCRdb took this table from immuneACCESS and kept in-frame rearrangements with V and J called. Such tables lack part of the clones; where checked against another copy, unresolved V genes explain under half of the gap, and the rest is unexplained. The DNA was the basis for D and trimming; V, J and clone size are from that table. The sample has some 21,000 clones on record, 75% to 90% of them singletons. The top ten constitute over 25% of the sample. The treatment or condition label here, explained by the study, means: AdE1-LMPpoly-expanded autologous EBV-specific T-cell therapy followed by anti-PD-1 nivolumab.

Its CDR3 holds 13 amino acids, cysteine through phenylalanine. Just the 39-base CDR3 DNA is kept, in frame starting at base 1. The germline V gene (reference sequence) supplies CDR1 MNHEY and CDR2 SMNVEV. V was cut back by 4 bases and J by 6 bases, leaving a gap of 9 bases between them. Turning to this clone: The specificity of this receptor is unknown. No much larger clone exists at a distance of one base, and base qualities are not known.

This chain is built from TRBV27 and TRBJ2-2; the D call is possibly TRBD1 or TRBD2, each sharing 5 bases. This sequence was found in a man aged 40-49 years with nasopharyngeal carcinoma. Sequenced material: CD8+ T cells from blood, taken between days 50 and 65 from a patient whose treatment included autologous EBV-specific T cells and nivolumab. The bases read TGTGCCAGCAGTTATAGGGGAGCCGGGGAGCTGTTTTTT. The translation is CASSYRGAGELFF.